Only one count was recorded for the clone carrying this T cell receptor beta chain. The data were obtained in a study of T cell changes during pregnancy in multiple sclerosis. Profiling relied on immunoSEQ multiplex PCR, and the TCRdb table lists in-frame clones only, not all of them. The sample includes approximately 110,000 clones, about 89% of them seen just once. Germline V lookup: CDR1 MNHNY, CDR2 SVGAGI (reference sequence). Trimming took 4 bases from V and 1 from J; bases not matched to a gene: 9. The CDR3 consists of 16 residues. The chain carries TRBV6-6 and TRBJ1-1; 7 positions match TRBD1. Sequencing was performed on peripheral blood, taken after pregnancy. The clonotype comes from a female donor with multiple sclerosis, enrolled in a pregnancy study. The CDR3 loop is CASSWPPGQRNTEAFF. In nucleotides, the CDR3 is TGTGCCAGCAGTTGGCCACCGGGACAGAGGAACACTGAAGCTTTCTTT.